This T cell receptor beta chain was recorded in a study of blood T cell repertoires in COVID-19. The wider study: The analysed material was cDNA or gDNA that came from T cells, B-cell-depleted T cells, or PBMCs.

Germline loops: CDR1 SGHDN, CDR2 FVKESK. CDR3 length: 15 residues. V gave up 0 bases and J gave up 2 bases, with 7 bases separating them. This clone was counted a few times. Under the authors' procedure: Amplifying reference gene primers gave estimates of nucleated cell counts. Method: immunoSEQ multiplex PCR; TCRdb's copy keeps in-frame clones and lacks some. That table furnishes V, J and clone size, whereas the DNA furnished D and trimming. The table records 100,000 to 120,000 clones, around 64% of them present only once. The V call is TRBV14, the J call TRBJ2-2, with TRBD1 as a possible D gene (6 bases). Sequenced material: peripheral blood. The receptor comes from a woman between 35 and 50 years old with acute or convalescent COVID-19. The CDR3 loop reads CASSQDRGNTGELFF. Written as DNA, the CDR3 is TGTGCCAGCAGCCAAGACAGGGGAAACACCGGGGAGCTGTTTTTT.